This TCR beta chain stems from a study of blood T cell repertoires in COVID-19. In the study overall: Acute and convalescent COVID-19 samples came from the United States, Italy and Spain.

CDR3 length equals 13 residues. Trimming stripped 3 bases from V and 5 bases from J, with 10 bases between. Germline loops: CDR1 WNHNN, CDR2 SYGVQD (reference sequence). Data came from immunoSEQ multiplex PCR; TCRdb stores just in-frame clones and leaves some out. The sample lists roughly 520,000 clones; 88% were seen once. Recovered Cohort 3 donors showed two negative PCRs, clearance, or symptom resolution. This clone was detected only a few times. The chain is built from TRBV10-1 and TRBJ1-1; D remains ambiguous. The specimen was PBMCs or T cells enriched from blood (not recorded which). This sequence was found in a woman between 35 and 50 years old who had recovered from COVID-19. The CDR3 region is CASSEERATEAFF. The CDR3 DNA is TGCGCCAGCAGTGAAGAGAGGGCGACTGAAGCTTTCTTT.